This T cell receptor beta chain is from a study of beta chain features in type 1 diabetes. Study in general: Taken together, all samples contributed some 98 million examined sorted cells.

The CDR3 runs to 15 residues. Germline CDR1 MDHEN, CDR2 SYDVKM. The V gene end was trimmed by 2 bases and the J gene end by 5 bases; junction bases not matched to a gene: 7. In this sample, this clone turned up a few times. Its target is not known. The isolated RNA, all of it, was reverse transcribed, so expressed TCRB transcripts were what got sequenced. Clones were read by immunoSEQ multiplex PCR, and TCRdb kept only the in-frame ones, dropping some. Among 140,000 to 150,000 clones, roughly 48% were seen once, and the ten largest hold under 0.45%. Study outcomes and limitations: The naive, central memory and Treg TCRB repertoires of patients appeared to be more similar to one another than those of healthy donors.

This chain joins TRBV28 and TRBJ2-7; TRBD1 agrees at 9 bases. This clonotype originated in a man between 18 and 29 years old in good health. The sequencing sample was made of Tregs from blood. The CDR3 nucleotides read TGTGCCAGCAGTTTAATGGGACAGGGTCAAAACGAGCAGTACTTC. It specifies CASSLMGQGQNEQYF.